Listed below are T cell receptor beta chains from one sample, sequenced in a study of shared clonotypes between healthy human individuals. Repertoires were generated with immunoSEQ multiplex PCR, while TCRdb's copy carries only in-frame clones and drops some. This sample has about 2.5 million clones, with 85% to 95% found just once. The specimen sequenced was naive CD4+ T cells from PBMCs. The receptors derive from a man aged 18 to 35 in good health. Some clones in this sample may be carry-over from other donors' samples. The conserved cysteine and the conserved F or W are not part of the CDR3 here. Fields, in order: D gene, V gene, CDR3 length, CDR3 protein. D genes are given only for firm matches.

TRBD1 TRBV6-1 11 ASNDRGPYEQY
TRBD2 TRBV5-1 13 ASSLAGLAGGPTD
. TRBV11-3 13 ASSSGGGMNTEAF
. TRBV28 13 ASKLQGFMNTEAF
TRBD1 TRBV10-3 14 AISETDRGTPYEQY
. TRBV30 12 AWSLGTSNQPQH
TRBD2 TRBV6-5 13 ASSYSMGGGYEQY
. TRBV6-1 11 ASSPTSADGYT
. TRBV5-1 9 ASSLVDSSP
. TRBV4-1 13 ASSQVRGAPTEAF
TRBD2 TRBV18 15 ASSPPSSGILANIQY
TRBD1 TRBV7-8 14 ASSWRTGKGNTEAF
TRBD1 TRBV6-5 10 ATRTGGSEQY
. TRBV29-1 9 SGGSSLGYT
TRBD2 TRBV18 15 ASSGWTSGLAKNIQY
. TRBV18 11 ASSPRQNTEAF
TRBD2 TRBV14 13 ASSASSVAGDEQF
. TRBV5-4 13 ASSFPGDSTGELF
TRBD2 TRBV18 14 ASSYLAGGSQITQY
. TRBV5-1 11 ASSLGSIETQY
. TRBV6-1 13 ASSNLRLDTGELF
. TRBV6-6 10 ASSRTLDTQY
. TRBV7-2 13 ASSPELVGRYEQY
. TRBV19 10 ASSIGPYGYT
TRBD1 TRBV7-2 13 ASSSRQGIADTQY
TRBD2 TRBV28 16 ATIYGGASGRGTGELF
. TRBV10-3 13 AISESFRGGTEAF
TRBD1 TRBV6-4 11 ASSGGGPGELF
TRBD2 TRBV11-3 12 ASSQSGPGGTQY
. TRBV27 13 ASSLYLGRTDTQY
TRBD1 TRBV6-6 14 ASSYGQGLRNTEAF
. TRBV10-3 13 AISESQGTGNTIY
. TRBV7-8 15 ASSFSVGRAGNYGYT
. TRBV28 11 ASSLRDNQPQH
. TRBV4-1 14 ASSQDNGPNTGELF
. TRBV11-2 13 ASSLAGVGGYGYT
. TRBV4-1 14 ASSQELVGTKNEQF
TRBD2 TRBV28 13 ASSPPGAGGETQY
TRBD2 TRBV28 12 ASRTAGGTYEQY
TRBD2 TRBV5-1 15 ASSRGGLAANTGELF
. TRBV5-1 14 ASSLVRDSGANVLT
TRBD2 TRBV18 16 ASSPLSSGSPTTDTQY
. TRBV7-6 11 ASSSAPGTEAF
TRBD1 TRBV19 13 ASSTLGTVNTEAF
. TRBV2 11 ASSYGGASGYT
. TRBV4-2 11 ASSQPGSGEQF
. TRBV5-1 12 ASSLIIREETQY
. TRBV2 12 ASTKDRSYEKLF
TRBD2 TRBV5-4 16 ASSSGTSGRANTGELF
TRBD1 TRBV29-1 10 SFWTGGSEQY
TRBD1 TRBV28 13 ASRPPGTGKNIQY
TRBD2 TRBV6-5 13 ASSVPAGGPSEQY
TRBD1 TRBV25-1 13 ASIPGTGGYNEQF
. TRBV2 11 ASSAGRAYEQY
. TRBV9 12 ASSVGGSYNEQF